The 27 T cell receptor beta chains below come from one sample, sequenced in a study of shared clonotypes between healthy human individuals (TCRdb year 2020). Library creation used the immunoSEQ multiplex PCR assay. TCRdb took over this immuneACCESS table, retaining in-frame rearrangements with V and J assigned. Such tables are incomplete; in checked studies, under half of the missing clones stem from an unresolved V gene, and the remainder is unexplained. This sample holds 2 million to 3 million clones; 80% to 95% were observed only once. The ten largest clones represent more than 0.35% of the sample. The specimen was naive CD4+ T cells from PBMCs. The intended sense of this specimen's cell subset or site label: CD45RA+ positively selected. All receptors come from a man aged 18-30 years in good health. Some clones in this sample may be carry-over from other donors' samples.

The CDR3 sequence: CASSYQAPLDTDTQYF. The CDR3 region has the DNA TGTGCCAGCAGTTATCAGGCCCCACTAGACACAGATACGCAGTATTTT. The chain has TRBV6-5 and TRBJ2-3; the D gene is possibly TRBD2 (5 bases). Germline V lookup: CDR1 MNHEY, CDR2 SVGAGI. This CDR3 spans 16 amino acids. V dropped 3 bases and J dropped 2 bases, with 15 bases sitting between them.

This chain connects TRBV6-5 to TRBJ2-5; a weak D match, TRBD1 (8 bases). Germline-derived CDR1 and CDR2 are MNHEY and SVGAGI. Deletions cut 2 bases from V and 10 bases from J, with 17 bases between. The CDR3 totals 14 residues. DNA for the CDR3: TGTGCCAGCAGTTACGTCGACAGGGGAGGGATCCAGTACTTC. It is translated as CASSYVDRGGIQYF.

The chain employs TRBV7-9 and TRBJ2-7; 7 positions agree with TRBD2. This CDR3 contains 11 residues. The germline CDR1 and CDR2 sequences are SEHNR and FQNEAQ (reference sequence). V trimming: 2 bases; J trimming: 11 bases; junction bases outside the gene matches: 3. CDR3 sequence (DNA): TGTGCCAGCAGCTTAAATGGGGGGGAGTACTTC. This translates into CASSLNGGEYF.

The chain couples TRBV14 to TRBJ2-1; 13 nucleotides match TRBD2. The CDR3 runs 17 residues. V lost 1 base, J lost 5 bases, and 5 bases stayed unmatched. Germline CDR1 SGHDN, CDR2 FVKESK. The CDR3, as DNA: TGTGCCAGCAGCCAAGTCCTTGGACTAGCGGGGGACAATGAGCAGTTCTTC. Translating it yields CASSQVLGLAGDNEQFF.

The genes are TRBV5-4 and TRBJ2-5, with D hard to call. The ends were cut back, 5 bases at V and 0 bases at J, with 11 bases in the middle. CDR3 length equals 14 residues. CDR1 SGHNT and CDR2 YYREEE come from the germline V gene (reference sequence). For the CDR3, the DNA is TGTGCCAGCAGAAAGGACCAGTACCAAGAGACCCAGTACTTC. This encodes CASRKDQYQETQYF. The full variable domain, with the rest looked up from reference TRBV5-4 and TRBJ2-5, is ETGVTQSPTHLIKTRGQQVTLRCSSQSGHNTVSWYQQALGQGPQFIFQYYREEENGRGNFPPRFSGLQFPNYSSELNVNALELDDSALYLCASRKDQYQETQYFGPGTRLLVL.

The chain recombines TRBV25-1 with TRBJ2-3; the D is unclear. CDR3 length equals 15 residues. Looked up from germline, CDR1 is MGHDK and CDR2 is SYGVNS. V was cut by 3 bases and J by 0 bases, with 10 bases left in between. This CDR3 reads CASSDRHLSTDTQYF. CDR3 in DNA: TGTGCCAGCAGTGATCGACACCTTAGCACAGATACGCAGTATTTT. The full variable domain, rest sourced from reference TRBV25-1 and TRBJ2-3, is EADIYQTPRYLVIGTGKKITLECSQTMGHDKMYWYQQDPGMELHLIHYSYGVNSTEKGDLSSESTVSRIRTEHFPLTLESARPSHTSQYLCASSDRHLSTDTQYFGPGTRLTVL.

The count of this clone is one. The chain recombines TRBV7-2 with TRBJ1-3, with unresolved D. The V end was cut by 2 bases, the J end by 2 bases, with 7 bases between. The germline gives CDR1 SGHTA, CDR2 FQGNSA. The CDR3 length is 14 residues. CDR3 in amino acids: CASSLFPTGNTIYF. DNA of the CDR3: TGTGCCAGCAGCTTATTCCCTACTGGAAACACCATATATTTT.

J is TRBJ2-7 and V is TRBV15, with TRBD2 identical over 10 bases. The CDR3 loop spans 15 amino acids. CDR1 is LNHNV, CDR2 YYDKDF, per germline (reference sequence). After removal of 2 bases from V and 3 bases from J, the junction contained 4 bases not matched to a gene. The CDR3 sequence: CATSRTAGGNYEQYF. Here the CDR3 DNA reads TGTGCCACCAGCAGAACAGCGGGAGGGAACTACGAGCAGTACTTC.

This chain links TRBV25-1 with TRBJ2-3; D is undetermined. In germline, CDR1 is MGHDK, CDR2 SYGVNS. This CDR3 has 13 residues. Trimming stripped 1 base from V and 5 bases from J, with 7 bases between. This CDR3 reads CASSEWVRDTQYF. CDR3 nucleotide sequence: TGTGCCAGCAGTGAATGGGTAAGAGATACGCAGTATTTT. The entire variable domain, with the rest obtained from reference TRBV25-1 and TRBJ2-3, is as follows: EADIYQTPRYLVIGTGKKITLECSQTMGHDKMYWYQQDPGMELHLIHYSYGVNSTEKGDLSSESTVSRIRTEHFPLTLESARPSHTSQYLCASSEWVRDTQYFGPGTRLTVL.

The CDR3 sequence: CASSRVQGNTEAFF. The CDR3 nucleotides read TGTGCCAGCAGCAGGGTACAGGGAAACACTGAAGCTTTCTTT. The chain carries TRBV5-4 and TRBJ1-1; D perhaps matches TRBD1 (6 bases). The germline V gene encodes CDR1 SGHNT and CDR2 YYREEE (reference sequence). This CDR3 has 14 amino acids. V was shortened by 4 bases and J by 2 bases, with 12 bases between the two germline ends.

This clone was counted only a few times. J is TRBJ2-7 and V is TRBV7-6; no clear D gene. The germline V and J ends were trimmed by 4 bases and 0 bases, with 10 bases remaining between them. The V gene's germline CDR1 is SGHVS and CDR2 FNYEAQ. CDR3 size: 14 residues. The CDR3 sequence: CASSSDVSSYEQYF. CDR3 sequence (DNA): TGTGCCAGCAGCTCGGACGTCAGCTCCTACGAGCAGTACTTC.

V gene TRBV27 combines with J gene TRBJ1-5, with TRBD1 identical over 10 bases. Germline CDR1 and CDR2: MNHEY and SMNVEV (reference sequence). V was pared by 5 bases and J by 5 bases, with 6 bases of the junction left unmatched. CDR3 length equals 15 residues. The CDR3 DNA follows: TGTGCCAGCAGTACGAAGACAGGGGGCGATCAGCCCCAGCATTTT. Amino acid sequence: CASSTKTGGDQPQHF.

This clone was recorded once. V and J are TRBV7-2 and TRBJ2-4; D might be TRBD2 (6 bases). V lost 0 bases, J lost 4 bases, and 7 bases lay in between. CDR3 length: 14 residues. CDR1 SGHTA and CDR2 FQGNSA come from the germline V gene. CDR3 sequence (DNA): TGTGCCAGCAGCTTAGCGCGGGAAAAAAACATTCAGTACTTC. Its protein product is CASSLAREKNIQYF.

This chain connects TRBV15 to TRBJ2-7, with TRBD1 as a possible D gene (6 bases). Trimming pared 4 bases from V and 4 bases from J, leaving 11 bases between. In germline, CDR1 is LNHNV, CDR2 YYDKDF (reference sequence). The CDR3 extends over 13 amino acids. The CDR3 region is CATSIHTGYEQYF. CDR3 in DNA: TGTGCCACCAGCATCCACACAGGGTACGAGCAGTACTTC.

The CDR3 DNA sequence: TGTGCCAGCAGTTACTCGGGGGGTGGCACAGATACGCAGTATTTT. Its protein product is CASSYSGGGTDTQYF. The chain employs TRBV6-5 and TRBJ2-3, with D perhaps TRBD2 (6 bases). The germline V gene encodes CDR1 MNHEY and CDR2 SVGAGI. The CDR3 is made up of 15 amino acids. V lost 0 bases, J lost 1 base, and 8 bases lay in between.

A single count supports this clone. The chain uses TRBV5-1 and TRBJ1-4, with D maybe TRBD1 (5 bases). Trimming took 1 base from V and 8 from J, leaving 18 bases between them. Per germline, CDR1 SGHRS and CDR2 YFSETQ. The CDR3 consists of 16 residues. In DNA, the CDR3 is TGCGCCAGCAGCTTGTCCACCAGGGCCCCGGGGGAAAAACTGTTTTTT. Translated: CASSLSTRAPGEKLFF.

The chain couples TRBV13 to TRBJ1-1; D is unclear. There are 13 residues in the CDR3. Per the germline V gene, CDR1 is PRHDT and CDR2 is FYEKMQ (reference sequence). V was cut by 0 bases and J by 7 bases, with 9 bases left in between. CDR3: CASSLGQRFEAFF. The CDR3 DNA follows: TGTGCCAGCAGCTTAGGACAGAGATTTGAAGCTTTCTTT.

CDR3 sequence: CASSGWTGGEQYF. CDR3 nucleotide sequence: TGTGCCAGCAGTGGCTGGACAGGGGGCGAGCAGTACTTC. The rearrangement joins TRBV6-5 to TRBJ2-7; 10 nucleotides align to TRBD1. V lost 5 bases to trimming and J lost 6 bases; unmatched junction nucleotides: 4. The CDR3 runs 13 residues. The germline gives CDR1 MNHEY, CDR2 SVGAGI.

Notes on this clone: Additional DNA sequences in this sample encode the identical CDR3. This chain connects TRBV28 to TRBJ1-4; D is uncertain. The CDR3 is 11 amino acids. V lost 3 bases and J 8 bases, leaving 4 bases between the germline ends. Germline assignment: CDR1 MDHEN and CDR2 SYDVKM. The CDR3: CASSFREKLFF. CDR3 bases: TGTGCCAGCAGTTTCCGCGAAAAACTGTTTTTT.

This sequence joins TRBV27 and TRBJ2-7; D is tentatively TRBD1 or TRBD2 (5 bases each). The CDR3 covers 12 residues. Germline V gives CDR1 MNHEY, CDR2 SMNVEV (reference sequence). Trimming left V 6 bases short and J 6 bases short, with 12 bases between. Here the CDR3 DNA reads TGTGCCAGCAGAGGGGACCTGGGCGAGCAGTACTTC. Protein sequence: CASRGDLGEQYF.

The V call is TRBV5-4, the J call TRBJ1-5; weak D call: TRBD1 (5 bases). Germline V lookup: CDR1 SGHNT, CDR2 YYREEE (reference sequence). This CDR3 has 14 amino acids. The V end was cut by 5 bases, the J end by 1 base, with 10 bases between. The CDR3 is CASRPWGSNQPQHF. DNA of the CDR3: TGTGCCAGCAGGCCCTGGGGCAGCAATCAGCCCCAGCATTTT.

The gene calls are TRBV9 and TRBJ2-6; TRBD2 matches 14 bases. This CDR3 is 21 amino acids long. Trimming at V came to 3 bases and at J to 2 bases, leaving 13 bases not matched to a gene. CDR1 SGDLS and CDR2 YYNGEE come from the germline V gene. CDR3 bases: TGTGCCAGCAGCGCCCGGGGACTAGCGGGAGAGAGGAAGACTGGGGCCAACGTCCTGACTTTC. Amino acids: CASSARGLAGERKTGANVLTF.

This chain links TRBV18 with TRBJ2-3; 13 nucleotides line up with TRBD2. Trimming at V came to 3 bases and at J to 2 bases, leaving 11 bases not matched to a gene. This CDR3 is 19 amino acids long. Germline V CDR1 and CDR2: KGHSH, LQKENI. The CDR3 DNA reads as TGTGCCAGCTCACCCCTCGCGGGCGGGACTAGCGGGAACACAGATACGCAGTATTTT. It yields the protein CASSPLAGGTSGNTDTQYF.

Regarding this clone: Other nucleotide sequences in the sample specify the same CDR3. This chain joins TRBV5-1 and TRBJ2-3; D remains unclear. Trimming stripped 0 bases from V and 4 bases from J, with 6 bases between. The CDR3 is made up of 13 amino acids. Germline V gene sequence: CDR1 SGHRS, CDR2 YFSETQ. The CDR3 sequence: CASSLVPADTQYF. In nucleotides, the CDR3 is TGCGCCAGCAGCTTGGTACCAGCAGATACGCAGTATTTT.

In DNA, the CDR3 is TGTGCCAGCAGCCCGGGACACACGAGCTCCTACGAGCAGTACTTC. It encodes CASSPGHTSSYEQYF. This chain uses TRBV9 with TRBJ2-7, with D possibly TRBD1 on 6 matching bases. Germline CDR1 is SGDLS and CDR2 is YYNGEE. V shed 4 bases and J shed 0 bases, with 14 bases lying between them. CDR3 length equals 15 residues.

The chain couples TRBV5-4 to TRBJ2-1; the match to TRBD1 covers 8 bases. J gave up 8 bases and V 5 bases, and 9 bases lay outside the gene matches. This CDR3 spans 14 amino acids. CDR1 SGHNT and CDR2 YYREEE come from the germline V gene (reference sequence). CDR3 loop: CASRPTGQGYEQFF. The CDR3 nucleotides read TGTGCCAGCAGACCCACTGGACAGGGCTATGAGCAGTTCTTC. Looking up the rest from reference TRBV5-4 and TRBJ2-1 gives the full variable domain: ETGVTQSPTHLIKTRGQQVTLRCSSQSGHNTVSWYQQALGQGPQFIFQYYREEENGRGNFPPRFSGLQFPNYSSELNVNALELDDSALYLCASRPTGQGYEQFFGPGTRLTVL.

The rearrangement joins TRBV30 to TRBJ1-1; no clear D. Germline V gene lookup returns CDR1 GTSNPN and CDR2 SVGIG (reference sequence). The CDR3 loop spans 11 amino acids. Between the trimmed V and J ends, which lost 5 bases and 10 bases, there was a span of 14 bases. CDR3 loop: CAWSTADRAFF. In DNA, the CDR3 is TGTGCCTGGTCTACCGCGGACCGAGCTTTCTTT. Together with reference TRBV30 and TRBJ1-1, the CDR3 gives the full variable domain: SQTIHQWPATLVQPVGSPLSLECTVEGTSNPNLYWYRQAAGRGLQLLFYSVGIGQISSEVPQNLSASRPQDRQFILSSKKLLLSDSGFYLCAWSTADRAFFGQGTRLTVV.